Sequencing of this TCR beta chain was carried out in a study of blood T cell repertoires in COVID-19. Repertoires were generated with immunoSEQ multiplex PCR, while TCRdb's copy carries only in-frame clones and drops some. There are roughly 300,000 clones in the sample; approximately 89% occur only once, and around 8% lies in the top ten. Germline values: CDR1 SGHNT, CDR2 YYREEE (reference sequence). Trimming took 9 bases from V and 6 from J; bases not matched to a gene: 12. The CDR3 is 14 residues long. V and J are TRBV5-4 and TRBJ2-1; TRBD2 agrees at 7 bases. Specimen: peripheral blood. The receptor's source is a woman aged 45-65 years who had recovered from COVID-19. The CDR3 loop reads CATLPGGRGNEQFF. For the CDR3, the DNA is TGTGCCACACTCCCGGGGGGAAGAGGCAATGAGCAGTTCTTC.